Following are 25 T cell receptor beta chains from one sample sequenced in a study of T cells after yellow fever vaccination. TCRdb independently ran MiXCR on the 5' RACE reads; one entry per CDR3 protein. Of 300,000 to 400,000 distinct CDR3 sequences in the sample, about 6% were seen once. Here the sequenced sample was PBMCs, taken 5 days after the yellow fever booster vaccination. The receptors stem from a man between 25 and 39 years old who received the YFV17D yellow fever vaccine.

This clonotype occurred many times. This chain connects TRBV20-1 to TRBJ2-1, with 15 bases identical to TRBD2. Trimming took 6 bases from V and 7 from J; bases not matched to a gene: 7. The CDR3 has 15 residues. CDR1 is DFQATT, CDR2 SNEGSKA, per germline (reference sequence). CDR3 sequence reads: CSADAGTSGRNEQFF. CDR3 bases: TGCAGTGCCGACGCCGGGACTAGCGGGAGGAATGAGCAGTTCTTC.

This clonotype was seen repeatedly, ten times or more. The chain carries TRBV5-1 and TRBJ1-1; D unclear. The germline V gene encodes CDR1 SGHRS and CDR2 YFSETQ. This CDR3 has 15 residues. Deletions cut 0 bases from V and 1 base from J, with 10 bases between. CDR3 sequence: CASSLEGSWNTEAFF. The CDR3 coding sequence is TGCGCCAGCAGCTTGGAGGGTAGCTGGAACACTGAAGCTTTCTTT.

This clonotype was seen many times. This sequence joins TRBV7-6 and TRBJ2-6, with no clear D. CDR3 size: 15 residues. Trimming removed 3 bases from V and 0 bases from J, with 6 bases in between. Per germline, CDR1 SGHVS and CDR2 FNYEAQ. In DNA, the CDR3 is TGTGCCAGCAGCTTGGAGAGCTCTGGGGCCAACGTCCTGACTTTC. Translated, it gives CASSLESSGANVLTF.

This clonotype has at least ten counts. This sequence joins TRBV7-9 and TRBJ2-1; D call uncertain. Trimming shortened V by 5 bases and J by 7 bases, and 15 bases separated the two germline ends. The CDR3 is 14 residues long. Germline lookup yields CDR1 SEHNR and CDR2 FQNEAQ (reference sequence). The CDR3 DNA follows: TGTGCCAGCAGCCCGTTAATGACGGCGAATGAGCAGTTCTTC. Translation: CASSPLMTANEQFF.

This clonotype was seen many times. The J gene is TRBJ1-5, the V gene TRBV7-2; 8 nucleotides agree with TRBD1. Germline CDR1 SGHTA, CDR2 FQGNSA. This CDR3 is built from 16 residues. J gave up 2 bases and V 1 base, and 4 bases lay outside the gene matches. CDR3 loop: CASSLGTGWGNQPQHF. CDR3 sequence (DNA): TGTGCCAGCAGCTTAGGGACAGGGTGGGGCAATCAGCCCCAGCATTTT.

This clonotype was seen a handful of times. V usage is TRBV5-1 and J usage is TRBJ1-1; possibly TRBD1 for D (6 bases). This CDR3 contains 16 residues. Trimming stripped 5 bases from V and 0 bases from J, with 17 bases between. Germline CDR1 is SGHRS and CDR2 is YFSETQ. CDR3 coding DNA: TGCGCCAGCAGATCAACAGGGACCGTTTTGAACACTGAAGCTTTCTTT. Residues: CASRSTGTVLNTEAFF.

Worth noting for this clonotype: One end of the junction is discordant with germline, which a read error may explain. The chain employs TRBV5-1 and TRBJ2-3; D may correspond to TRBD1 or TRBD2 (10 bases each). Germline values: CDR1 SGHRS, CDR2 YFSETQ. The CDR3 spans 16 residues. CDR3 bases: TGCACCAGCAGCGGGAGGGACAGGGGATTGACAGATACGCAGTATTTT. Amino acids: CTSSGRDRGLTDTQYF.

This clonotype was detected a few times. V is TRBV20-1 and J is TRBJ2-1, with 9 bases fitting TRBD1. In germline, CDR1 is DFQATT, CDR2 SNEGSKA (reference sequence). The CDR3 is 14 residues long. V was clipped by 5 bases and J by 4 bases; unmatched bases: 6. The CDR3 region is CSAYPTGGYNEQFF. CDR3 in DNA: TGCAGTGCTTACCCGACAGGGGGGTACAATGAGCAGTTCTTC.

This clonotype was seen a handful of times. The V call is TRBV28, the J call TRBJ2-1; 7 bases match TRBD1. This CDR3 has 16 amino acids. V lost 5 bases, J lost 5 bases, and 12 bases stayed unmatched. CDR1 and CDR2 from the germline V gene are MDHEN and SYDVKM. The CDR3 sequence is CASSPSTGRKNNEQFF. In nucleotides, the CDR3 is TGTGCCAGCAGTCCCTCGACAGGGCGGAAAAACAATGAGCAGTTCTTC.

This clonotype occurred many times. The V gene is TRBV7-2, the J gene TRBJ2-3; a weak D match, TRBD2 (6 bases). Germline CDR1 SGHTA, CDR2 FQGNSA. The V end was cut by 6 bases, the J end by 2 bases, with 9 bases between. The CDR3 loop spans 13 amino acids. DNA of the CDR3: TGTGCCAGCAGTTGGGACTCCACAGATACGCAGTATTTT. It encodes CASSWDSTDTQYF.

The sample holds many counts of this clonotype. The V and J genes are TRBV12-3 or TRBV12-4 and TRBJ1-1, with D perhaps matching TRBD1 (6 bases). The CDR3 extends over 14 amino acids. V was cut by 6 bases and J by 7 bases, with 18 bases left in between. CDR3: CASRLGGAVGEAFF. The CDR3 DNA sequence: TGTGCCAGCAGACTTGGGGGGGCTGTCGGTGAAGCTTTCTTT.

This rearrangement joins TRBV3-1 to TRBJ2-7; 7 positions match TRBD2. The V gene end was trimmed by 0 bases and the J gene end by 3 bases; junction bases not matched to a gene: 5. The CDR3 covers 15 residues. Germline CDR1 reads LGHDT; CDR2 reads YNNKEL (reference sequence). The CDR3 DNA follows: TGTGCCAGCAGCCAAGATACGGGGGACTACTACGAGCAGTACTTC. The encoded protein is CASSQDTGDYYEQYF.

The sample holds a few counts of this clonotype. V usage is TRBV29-1 and J usage is TRBJ2-7; 11 nucleotides agree with TRBD2. Germline loops: CDR1 SQVTM, CDR2 ANQGSEA. The CDR3 covers 14 residues. Germline trimming cut 6 bases from V and 5 bases from J; bases unmatched to any gene: 9. The CDR3 nucleotides are TGCAGCGTACTAACTAGCGGGAGATTCAACGAGCAGTACTTC. Translated: CSVLTSGRFNEQYF.

As to this clonotype: This may be a read error: a much more frequent sequence differs by one nucleotide. V and J are TRBV7-9 and TRBJ2-1; D is unresolved. The germline V gene has CDR1 SEHNR and CDR2 FQNEAQ (reference sequence). The CDR3 is 15 residues long. The CDR3 loop is CASRLDDARFIEQFF. DNA for the CDR3: TGTGCCAGCAGATTAGACGACGCGAGGTTTATTGAGCAGTTCTTC.

This clonotype occurred many times. J is TRBJ2-3 and V is TRBV20-1; a possible D gene is TRBD1 (6 bases). CDR3 length equals 17 residues. V was pared by 5 bases and J by 3 bases, with 24 bases between. Germline-derived CDR1 and CDR2 are DFQATT and SNEGSKA (reference sequence). The CDR3 is CSASTLRTDEGTDTQYF. In nucleotides, the CDR3 is TGCAGTGCTTCTACCCTTCGGACAGATGAGGGAACAGATACGCAGTATTTT.

The table lists this clonotype with a few counts. The J gene is TRBJ1-5, the V gene TRBV19; 10 bases agree with TRBD1. Germline V CDR1 and CDR2: LNHDA, SQIVND (reference sequence). Unmatched junction bases numbered 1, after V lost 3 bases and J lost 2 bases. This CDR3 has 15 residues. Here the CDR3 DNA reads TGTGCCAGTAGTATCGGGACAGGGGGCAATCAGCCCCAGCATTTT. This sequence encodes CASSIGTGGNQPQHF.

The table lists this clonotype with a few counts. V usage is TRBV27 and J usage is TRBJ2-7; 9 bases match TRBD2. V was clipped by 5 bases and J by 5 bases; unmatched bases: 10. Germline assignment: CDR1 MNHEY and CDR2 SMNVEV (reference sequence). The CDR3 is 15 amino acids. The CDR3 here is CASSARGSGSHEQYF. CDR3 DNA: TGTGCCAGCAGTGCCCGGGGTAGCGGGAGCCACGAGCAGTACTTC.

This clonotype was observed many times. V usage is TRBV7-2 and J usage is TRBJ2-2; possible D gene TRBD2, 7 bases. The CDR3 totals 17 residues. Trimming removed 5 bases at V and 1 base at J, with 17 bases between. The germline V gene encodes CDR1 SGHTA and CDR2 FQGNSA. In DNA, the CDR3 is TGTGCCAGCAGCCCTAAAGTGGGGGGGCAGAACACCGGGGAGCTGTTTTTT. It encodes CASSPKVGGQNTGELFF.

This chain connects TRBV30 to TRBJ1-3; D possibly corresponds to TRBD1 (6 bases). V lost 5 bases, J lost 0 bases, and 11 bases lay in between. The CDR3 extends over 14 amino acids. The V gene's germline CDR1 is GTSNPN and CDR2 SVGIG (reference sequence). As DNA, the CDR3 is TGTGCCTGGGGGTCCAGGGGCTCTGGAAACACCATATATTTT. Amino acid sequence: CAWGSRGSGNTIYF.

This clonotype was found a few times. The chain uses TRBV5-6 and TRBJ2-2, with 14 nucleotides matching TRBD2. Trimming cost V 3 bases and J 4 bases; bases outside gene matches: 5. This CDR3 spans 17 amino acids. Germline assignment: CDR1 SGHDT and CDR2 YYEEEE. The CDR3 DNA reads as TGTGCCAGCAGCTCGGTGACTAGCGGGAGGGTCACCGGGGAGCTGTTTTTT. Residues: CASSSVTSGRVTGELFF.

This clonotype was counted between two and nine times. The rearrangement links TRBV20-1 to TRBJ2-1, with 9 bases that match TRBD2. J lost 5 bases, V lost 1 base, and 3 bases had no gene match. Germline V gene data show CDR1 as DFQATT and CDR2 as SNEGSKA (reference sequence). The CDR3 runs 14 residues. The CDR3 coding sequence is TGCAGTGCTAGAGTTAGCGGGGGTCACAATGAGCAGTTCTTC. Protein: CSARVSGGHNEQFF.

In this sample, this clonotype turned up many times. The chain couples TRBV6-1 to TRBJ2-7; 14 bases match TRBD2. Losses at the gene ends were 7 bases for V and 0 bases for J; bases not matched to a gene: 11. From germline, CDR1 is MNHNS and CDR2 SASEGT. The CDR3 is 18 amino acids. The CDR3 DNA reads TGTGCCAGCACCCGGACTAGCGGGGGGATCGACAGCTCCTACGAGCAGTACTTC. This codes for CASTRTSGGIDSSYEQYF.

This clonotype appeared many times. The rearrangement links TRBV3-1 to TRBJ2-7; 13 bases are shared with TRBD2. Trimming at V came to 2 bases and at J to 2 bases, leaving 0 bases not matched to a gene. Germline CDR1 LGHDT, CDR2 YNNKEL (reference sequence). The CDR3 is 15 amino acids. Here the CDR3 reads CASSQTSGRAYEQYF. The DNA of the CDR3 is TGTGCCAGCAGCCAAACTAGCGGGAGGGCCTACGAGCAGTACTTC.

V gene TRBV19 combines with J gene TRBJ1-5, with D unresolved. The CDR3 contains 12 residues. CDR1 and CDR2 (germline): LNHDA, SQIVND (reference sequence). Trimming removed 10 bases at V and 3 bases at J, with 10 bases between. CDR3 bases: TGTGCCAAAGTTAAGCCCAATCAGCCCCAGCATTTT. It is translated as CAKVKPNQPQHF.

This clonotype was seen a handful of times. The rearrangement links TRBV20-1 to TRBJ2-7; D is possibly TRBD1 (6 bases). The CDR3 is 12 amino acids. V was clipped by 6 bases and J by 3 bases, with 12 bases between them. CDR1 is DFQATT, CDR2 SNEGSKA, per germline (reference sequence). CDR3 protein: CSARDTGYEQYF. The CDR3 DNA reads as TGCAGTGCCCGGGACACAGGCTACGAGCAGTACTTC.